Sequencing of this T cell receptor beta chain was carried out in a study of T cells in Graves' hyperthyroidism and ophthalmopathy. Study summary: Peripheral blood was collected at initial diagnosis, before any treatment. Notes on the study in general: Peripheral blood also featured most of the thyroid clonotypes expanded above 0.001.

Details on this clonotype: Its antigen is still unknown.

Germline V CDR1 and CDR2: MDHEN, SYDVKM. V lost 10 bases and J lost 2, with 12 bases in between. The length of the CDR3 is 12 residues. Ophthalmopathy cases scored 3 or more on the Clinical Activity Score and 4 or more on NOSPECS grade, with duration below 3 months. In making diagnoses, clinical symptoms, serum thyroxine and TRAb, thyroid ultrasound and orbital computed tomography were all used. Template material for amplifying TCR beta CDR3 regions consisted of RNA transcripts. First-round RT-PCR of the TCR CDR3 relied on the HTBI primer set. TCRdb ran MiXCR on the multiplex PCR reads and lists one entry per CDR3 protein. The table lists 450,000 to 650,000 distinct CDR3 sequences, over 15% of them singletons, with roughly 15% in the top ten.

Sequencing was performed on blood. The chain recombines TRBV28 with TRBJ2-7; D call uncertain. The receptor was derived from a woman between 18 and 30 years old with Graves' ophthalmopathy. CDR3 protein: CATLGRPYEQYF. As DNA, the CDR3 is TGTGCCACCCTCGGAAGGCCCTACGAGCAGTACTTC.